The clone carrying this T cell receptor beta chain was detected once. These data belong to a study of OX40 agonist ivuxolimab in advanced cancers. The protocol was immunoSEQ multiplex PCR, while the TCRdb copy is restricted to in-frame clones and leaves out a portion. The sample carries roughly 60,000 clones, approximately 83% recorded once. The CDR3 is made up of 14 amino acids. V gave up 1 base and J gave up 4 bases, with 10 bases separating them. Germline lookup yields CDR1 SEHNR and CDR2 FQNEAQ (reference sequence). This receptor was identified in an adult with an advanced solid tumor such as melanoma, head and neck, liver or kidney cancer. Specimen: CD4+ or CD8+ T cells sorted from blood, collected in a trial of the OX40 agonist ivuxolimab. This chain connects TRBV7-9 to TRBJ1-2; D gene unclear. This CDR3 reads CASSLVSRSYGYTF. The CDR3 coding sequence is TGTGCCAGCAGCTTAGTAAGCAGATCCTATGGCTACACCTTC.